These T cell receptor beta chains were read from a single sample in a study of blood T cell repertoires in COVID-19. The data were produced by immunoSEQ multiplex PCR, yet TCRdb's version contains in-frame clones alone and is incomplete. The repertoire has about 80,000 clones, roughly 87% of them found once; the top ten carry approximately 12%. Sample: peripheral blood. Receptors originate from a man older than 75 with acute or convalescent COVID-19. The CDR3 runs from the conserved cysteine through the conserved F or W. The D gene is left open where the match is weak. Only part of the rows carry a size: once, few, many, or a class if the clone is expanded.

.,TRBV7-2,.,TRBJ1-5,CASSDGTNSNQPQHF,TGTGCCAGCAGCGATGGGACAAATAGCAATCAGCCCCAGCATTTT
.,TRBV5-4,.,TRBJ2-1,CASSPVSYNEQFF,TGTGCCAGCAGCCCCGTCTCCTACAATGAGCAGTTCTTC
.,TRBV6-5,TRBD1,TRBJ1-5,CASRGTGNQPQHF,TGTGCCAGCAGGGGGACAGGCAATCAGCCCCAGCATTTT
.,TRBV19,.,TRBJ1-2,CASSIDPQGFYGYTF,TGTGCCAGTAGTATAGACCCACAGGGTTTCTATGGCTACACCTTC
.,TRBV3-1/TRBV3-2,TRBD1,TRBJ2-5,CASSRPGQGQETQYF,TGTGCCAGCAGCCGACCGGGACAGGGACAAGAGACCCAGTACTTC
.,TRBV5-5,TRBD1,TRBJ1-2,CASSIMGTVESNYGYTF,TGTGCCAGCAGCATCATGGGGACAGTCGAATCTAACTATGGCTACACCTTC
.,TRBV6-4,TRBD2,TRBJ2-1,CASRFLAGGQNEQFF,TGTGCCAGCAGATTCCTAGCGGGGGGGCAGAATGAGCAGTTCTTC
once,TRBV4-2,TRBD2,TRBJ2-7,CASSQGTSGGREQYF,TGTGCCAGCAGCCAAGGAACTAGCGGGGGAAGGGAGCAGTACTTC
.,TRBV5-1,.,TRBJ2-4,CASSLVGAGAFYAKNIQYF,TGCGCCAGCAGCTTGGTCGGCGCAGGGGCCTTCTATGCCAAAAACATTCAGTACTTC
.,TRBV11-1,.,TRBJ1-1,CASSNFFGQINTEAFF,TGTGCCAGCAGCAACTTTTTCGGACAAATTAACACTGAAGCTTTCTTT
.,TRBV24-1,.,TRBJ1-3,CATSDLQGYHSGNTIYF,TGTGCCACCAGTGATTTGCAGGGGTACCACTCTGGAAACACCATATATTTT
.,TRBV13,.,TRBJ1-6,CASSLGMSSYNSPLHF,TGTGCCAGCAGCTTAGGAATGAGCTCCTATAATTCACCCCTCCACTTT
.,TRBV11-2,TRBD2,TRBJ2-7,CASSTQRGFSYEQYF,TGTGCCAGCAGCACACAGCGGGGCTTTTCCTACGAGCAGTACTTC
.,TRBV9,TRBD2,TRBJ2-3,CASSVGAGGPTDTQYF,TGTGCCAGCAGCGTAGGGGCGGGGGGCCCCACAGATACGCAGTATTTT
.,TRBV14,TRBD2,TRBJ2-3,CASSQSRASGGLDTQYF,TGTGCCAGCAGCCAAAGCCGAGCTAGCGGGGGATTAGATACGCAGTATTTT
.,TRBV18,TRBD1,TRBJ1-5,CASSPTGQNQPQHF,TGTGCCAGCTCACCCACGGGACAGAATCAGCCCCAGCATTTT
.,TRBV18,TRBD1,TRBJ2-1,CASSPQGAGNEQFF,TGTGCCAGCTCACCTCAGGGGGCCGGCAATGAGCAGTTCTTC
.,TRBV25-1,.,TRBJ1-2,CASSGGDSIYNYGYTF,TGTGCCAGCAGTGGGGGTGACAGTATATATAACTATGGCTACACCTTC
.,TRBV19,.,TRBJ1-1,CASSMARANTEAFF,TGTGCCAGTAGTATGGCCAGGGCGAACACTGAAGCTTTCTTT
.,TRBV9,TRBD2,TRBJ2-1,CASSVAGTSGLNEQFF,TGTGCCAGCAGCGTAGCCGGGACTAGCGGATTAAATGAGCAGTTCTTC
few,TRBV2,.,TRBJ1-5,CASSENQGQPQHF,TGTGCCAGCAGTGAAAACCAGGGCCAGCCCCAGCATTTT
.,TRBV5-1,TRBD1,TRBJ1-2,CASSLGGGGSRFGYTF,TGCGCCAGCAGCTTGGGAGGAGGGGGCTCTCGGTTTGGCTACACCTTC